The sequence of this TCR beta chain was determined in a study of blood T cell repertoires in COVID-19. Study in general: From the United States, Italy and Spain came samples of acute and convalescent COVID-19. PBMCs, B-cell-depleted T cells, or T cells were the source of the cDNA or gDNA that made up the material.

The V and J ends lost 0 bases and 6 bases respectively, with 13 bases between them. The CDR3 is made up of 15 amino acids. Germline loops: CDR1 KGHSH, CDR2 LQKENI. Under the authors' procedure: Using reference gene primer amplification, nucleated cell counts were estimated. The table came from immunoSEQ multiplex PCR; TCRdb's copy has only in-frame clones and leaves some out. V, J and clone size reflect that table, while D and trimming were determined from the DNA. The sample shows some 300,000 clones, about 87% of them seen only once. This chain joins TRBV18 and TRBJ2-3, with D uncertain. The TCR comes from a man aged 65-85 years with acute or convalescent COVID-19. The specimen sequenced was peripheral blood. The CDR3 here is CASSPPSGLRDTQYF. In DNA, the CDR3 is TGTGCCAGCTCACCACCTTCTGGGCTACGCGATACGCAGTATTTT.